The next 28 T cell receptor beta chains were all read from a single sample in a study of T-cell reconstitution after alpha-beta-depleted transplantation in children (dated by TCRdb to 2016 to 2017). Receptor libraries were prepared by PCR. TCRdb names Illumina HiSeq 2500 as the instrument used. TCR libraries were prepared with molecular barcoding, using unique molecular identifiers to normalize TCRbeta repertoire quantification. TCRdb took the public reads, trimmed them with fastp at Q25, ran MiXCR for clone calling and kept in-frame beta chains. Identical CDR3 protein sequences are pooled into one entry, listed with their most common genes and DNA. The sample table contains about 240,000 distinct CDR3 sequences; only one count was recorded for about 11% of them. The top ten constitute around 2.8% of the sample. Specimen: PBMCs from the stem cell graft donor, collected from the stem cell graft. The receptors here all came from a human donor who donated a stem cell graft to a child with acute lymphoblastic leukemia.

This clonotype is a singleton in its sample. The rearrangement joins TRBV9 to TRBJ2-3; no definite D call. The CDR3 extends over 14 amino acids. The germline V and J ends were trimmed by 6 bases and 6 bases, with 17 bases remaining between them. CDR1 is SGDLS, CDR2 YYNGEE, per germline. This chain's CDR3 is CASNPYLSVDTQYF. For the CDR3, the DNA is TGTGCCAGCAACCCGTACCTGAGCGTGGATACGCAGTATTTT.

This clonotype was seen ten or more times. This chain links TRBV7-2 with TRBJ1-6; 10 bases map to TRBD1. CDR1 SGHTA and CDR2 FQGNSA come from the germline V gene. The V segment lost 6 bases and the J segment 7 bases; nucleotides outside the gene matches: 3. This CDR3 has 14 amino acids. The CDR3 sequence is CASSVGQGNSPLHF. In DNA, the CDR3 is TGTGCCAGCAGTGTGGGACAGGGGAATTCACCCCTCCACTTT.

As concerns this clonotype: Germline is not matched at one junction end, which may reflect a read error. The V gene is TRBV20-1, the J gene TRBJ2-7; 10 bases are shared with TRBD2. Germline V gene lookup returns CDR1 DFQATT and CDR2 SNEGSKA (reference sequence). The CDR3 runs to 13 residues. DNA for the CDR3: TGCCGTGCTAAGTGGACTAGCGGCTACGAGCAGTACTTC. Protein sequence: CRAKWTSGYEQYF.

V usage is TRBV7-7 and J usage is TRBJ1-4; 7 nucleotides agree with TRBD1. V was pared by 1 base and J by 5 bases, with 4 bases of the junction left unmatched. The CDR3 extends over 15 amino acids. Per germline, CDR1 SSHAT and CDR2 FNYEAQ (reference sequence). CDR3 sequence reads: CASSLGQGLNEKLFF. CDR3 DNA: TGTGCCAGCAGCTTAGGACAGGGCCTGAATGAAAAACTGTTTTTT. The full variable domain, rest sourced from reference TRBV7-7 and TRBJ1-4, is GAGVSQSPRYKVTKRGQDVTLRCDPISSHATLYWYQQALGQGPEFLTYFNYEAQPDKSGLPSDRFSAERPEGSISTLTIQRTEQRDSAMYRCASSLGQGLNEKLFFGSGTQLSVL.

This clonotype was picked up many times. The chain links TRBV18 to TRBJ2-5; 9 positions agree with TRBD2. Germline V gene lookup returns CDR1 KGHSH and CDR2 LQKENI. The CDR3 spans 14 residues. V lost 1 base and J lost 4; bases outside the gene matches: 1. As DNA, the CDR3 is TGTGCCAGCTCACCACTAGCGGGAGTAGAGACCCAGTACTTC. Translating gives CASSPLAGVETQYF.

Ten or more counts support this clonotype. In DNA, the CDR3 is TGTGCCAGCAGCTTAGTCGGGGGACAGTACTTC. It specifies CASSLVGGQYF. The V and J genes are TRBV7-2 and TRBJ2-7, with D perhaps TRBD2 (6 bases). Germline CDR1 SGHTA, CDR2 FQGNSA. The CDR3 length is 11 residues. V dropped 1 base and J dropped 10 bases, with 8 bases sitting between them.

CDR3 sequence: CASSLGQVRNEQFF. Written as DNA, the CDR3 is TGTGCCAGCAGTTTAGGTCAGGTTCGGAATGAGCAGTTCTTC. This chain connects TRBV12-3 or TRBV12-4 to TRBJ2-1, with D unresolved. The CDR3 loop spans 14 amino acids. Between the trimmed V and J ends, which lost 1 base and 7 bases, there was a span of 11 bases.

This clonotype was seen repeatedly, ten times or more. The chain carries TRBV28 and TRBJ1-1; possible D gene TRBD1, 6 bases. This CDR3 has 17 amino acids. Trimming removed 1 base from V and 6 bases from J, with 21 bases in between. Germline lookup yields CDR1 MDHEN and CDR2 SYDVKM. DNA for the CDR3: TGTGCCAGCAGTTTATTAAGGAGGACAGCCCGGGACGCTGAAGCTTTCTTT. Translated: CASSLLRRTARDAEAFF.

This clonotype was observed at least ten times. This CDR3 is CASSLAPDRGGGYTF. The CDR3 region has the DNA TGTGCCAGCAGCTTAGCCCCGGACAGGGGTGGAGGCTACACCTTC. V is TRBV7-8 and J is TRBJ1-2; TRBD1 matches at 9 bases. CDR3 length: 15 residues. The V segment lost 0 bases and the J segment 8 bases; nucleotides outside the gene matches: 7. Germline V gene data show CDR1 as SGHVS and CDR2 as FQNEAQ.

This clonotype was picked up many times. The gene calls are TRBV5-1 and TRBJ2-7; 7 nucleotides match TRBD2. There are 18 residues in the CDR3. V gave up 0 bases and J gave up 3 bases; unmatched junction bases: 15. The germline V gene encodes CDR1 SGHRS and CDR2 YFSETQ. CDR3 DNA sequence: TGCGCCAGCAGCTTGGGGACTATGGCGGGAGTATCCCTCTACGAGCAGTACTTC. It yields the protein CASSLGTMAGVSLYEQYF. The entire variable domain, with the rest obtained from reference TRBV5-1 and TRBJ2-7, is as follows: KAGVTQTPRYLIKTRGQQVTLSCSPISGHRSVSWYQQTPGQGLQFLFEYFSETQRNKGNFPGRFSGRQFSNSRSEMNVSTLELGDSALYLCASSLGTMAGVSLYEQYFGPGTRLTVT.

This clonotype was counted many times. The V gene is TRBV19, the J gene TRBJ2-2; TRBD2 matches 7 bases. The CDR3 sequence is 15 residues long. V dropped 3 bases and J dropped 4; count of bases not matched to a gene: 5. The V gene's germline CDR1 is LNHDA and CDR2 SQIVND (reference sequence). The DNA for the CDR3 is TGTGCCAGTAGTATCACTAGCGATAGCACCGGGGAGCTGTTTTTT. This gives the protein CASSITSDSTGELFF.

The genes are TRBV20-1 and TRBJ1-2; TRBD1 agrees at 9 bases. Germline CDR1 reads DFQATT; CDR2 reads SNEGSKA (reference sequence). The trim removed 5 bases at V and 2 bases at J, leaving 3 bases unmatched. The CDR3 sequence is 13 residues long. DNA of the CDR3: TGCAGTGCTCAAGGACAGGGGAACTATGGCTACACCTTC. It translates to CSAQGQGNYGYTF.

This clonotype was counted ten times or more. V is TRBV27 and J is TRBJ1-2; no firm D call. CDR1 and CDR2 from the germline V gene are MNHEY and SMNVEV (reference sequence). This CDR3 has 13 amino acids. V lost 4 bases and J lost 5, with 11 bases in between. The CDR3 spells CASSSAGFYGYTF. The CDR3, as DNA: TGTGCCAGCAGTTCCGCGGGGTTTTATGGCTACACCTTC.

This clonotype has a count of ten or more. CDR3 residues: CASSYAGHPSYNEQFF. The CDR3 nucleotides read TGTGCCAGCAGTTATGCCGGACATCCCTCCTACAATGAGCAGTTCTTC. The chain links TRBV6-2 or TRBV6-3 to TRBJ2-1, with a tentative D call TRBD1 (5 bases). The CDR3 sequence is 16 residues long. Germline loops: CDR1 MNHEY, CDR2 SVGEGT. Between the trimmed V and J ends, which lost 3 bases and 0 bases, there was a span of 12 bases.

In its sample, this clonotype was seen a few times. The chain employs TRBV9 and TRBJ2-3; D is unresolved. This CDR3 is 16 amino acids long. With 3 bases removed from V and 0 bases from J, the gap between germline ends came to 14 bases. Germline lookup yields CDR1 SGDLS and CDR2 YYNGEE. CDR3 amino acids: CASSAARSTSTDTQYF. DNA of the CDR3: TGTGCCAGCAGCGCCGCGAGGTCTACAAGCACAGATACGCAGTATTTT. The full variable domain, its missing parts supplied by reference TRBV9 and TRBJ2-3, is DSGVTQTPKHLITATGQRVTLRCSPRSGDLSVYWYQQSLDQGLQFLIQYYNGEERAKGNILERFSAQQFPDLHSELNLSSLELGDSALYFCASSAARSTSTDTQYFGPGTRLTVL.

The DNA for the CDR3 is TGTGCCACCAGTGAACCGACAGGGGACAACACCGGGGAGCTGTTTTTT. Translated: CATSEPTGDNTGELFF. The chain has TRBV24-1 and TRBJ2-2; 8 positions agree with TRBD1. CDR1 is KGHDR, CDR2 SFDVKD, per germline. J was trimmed by 2 bases and V by 4 bases; bases with no gene match: 5. CDR3 length equals 16 residues.

This clonotype was seen repeatedly, ten times or more. This chain uses TRBV29-1 with TRBJ2-7, with 7 bases matching TRBD2. The CDR3 runs to 14 residues. CDR1 is SQVTM and CDR2 is ANQGSEA in the germline V gene. The V segment lost 3 bases and the J segment 3 bases; nucleotides outside the gene matches: 8. The CDR3 coding sequence is TGCAGCGTTGAGCCGTCCCCGGGGGGCTACGAGCAGTACTTC. Amino acid sequence: CSVEPSPGGYEQYF.

This clonotype was observed at least ten times. J is TRBJ1-1 and V is TRBV18; TRBD1 matches 8 bases. Unmatched junction bases numbered 5, after V lost 1 base and J lost 1 base. This CDR3 contains 16 residues. CDR1 and CDR2 (germline): KGHSH, LQKENI. This CDR3 reads CASSPRGGQENTEAFF. The CDR3 region has the DNA TGTGCCAGCTCACCACGGGGGGGACAGGAGAACACTGAAGCTTTCTTT.

The genes are TRBV7-2 and TRBJ2-7, with 15 bases fitting TRBD2. The germline V gene encodes CDR1 SGHTA and CDR2 FQGNSA. The CDR3 is 16 residues long. V gave up 3 bases and J gave up 4 bases; unmatched junction bases: 4. The CDR3 loop reads CASSLGTSGGRYEQYF. The CDR3 nucleotides read TGTGCCAGCAGCTTGGGGACTAGCGGGGGGAGGTACGAGCAGTACTTC. Filled out from reference TRBV7-2 and TRBJ2-7, the complete variable domain reads GAGVSQSPSNKVTEKGKDVELRCDPISGHTALYWYRQSLGQGLEFLIYFQGNSAPDKSGLPSDRFSAERTGGSVSTLTIQRTQQEDSAVYLCASSLGTSGGRYEQYFGPGTRLTVT.

Ten or more counts support this clonotype. The CDR3, as DNA: TGCAGTGCTAGGATAGGGGTCGAGAATGAGCAGTTCTTC. Protein sequence: CSARIGVENEQFF. V gene TRBV20-1 combines with J gene TRBJ2-1; TRBD1 is a possible D gene (5 bases). The CDR3 runs to 13 residues. The V gene lost 3 bases and the J gene lost 7 bases, with 13 bases spanning the gap. CDR1 and CDR2 from the germline V gene are DFQATT and SNEGSKA (reference sequence).

This clonotype occurred many times. It is unclear where the CDR3 begins or ends on the DNA, so no DNA is shown, and the CDR3 is as TCRdb lists it. The V call is TRBV7-5, the J call TRBJ2-3; the table's TRBD1 call for D was not verified on the DNA. TRBV7-5 is designated a pseudogene. The CDR3 is 18 residues long, ends included. The CDR3 loop is CISVPEAYRDRDTDTQYF.

The table lists this clonotype with many counts. For the CDR3, the DNA is TGCGCCAGCAGCCCGCTACACACTAGCGGGAGTCACACAGATACGCAGTATTTT. This codes for CASSPLHTSGSHTDTQYF. V is TRBV5-1 and J is TRBJ2-3, with TRBD2 matching over 11 bases. Germline loops: CDR1 SGHRS, CDR2 YFSETQ. V was clipped by 4 bases and J by 2 bases; unmatched bases: 12. The CDR3 covers 18 residues.

Many counts were recorded for this clonotype. The chain employs TRBV12-3 or TRBV12-4 and TRBJ1-1, with 9 bases lining up with TRBD1. Trimming removed 7 bases from V and 0 bases from J; junction bases left unmatched: 12. This CDR3 region has 17 residues. The CDR3 nucleotides read TGTGCCAGCAACCACAGGGGGCTCGGTAAAATGAACACTGAAGCTTTCTTT. This codes for CASNHRGLGKMNTEAFF.

This clonotype was seen at least ten times. The gene calls are TRBV7-2 and TRBJ2-3; D call uncertain. Germline V CDR1 and CDR2: SGHTA, FQGNSA. Trimming stripped 0 bases from V and 1 base from J, with 14 bases between. CDR3 length: 17 amino acids. CDR3 bases: TGTGCCAGCAGCTTAGCGTGGCAGCCTTCGGGCACAGATACGCAGTATTTT. Amino acids: CASSLAWQPSGTDTQYF.

This clonotype was seen at least ten times. V is TRBV2 and J is TRBJ1-1; D gene uncertain. CDR1 and CDR2 (germline): SNHLY, FYNNEI. Trimming stripped 6 bases from V and 6 bases from J, with 17 bases between. The CDR3 totals 14 residues. CDR3 in DNA: TGTGCCAGCAGGACACCGGGGTCAGCCCCTGAAGCTTTCTTT. This encodes CASRTPGSAPEAFF.

This clonotype was observed at least ten times. The chain has TRBV20-1 and TRBJ2-1; 10 bases align to TRBD2. The germline V gene encodes CDR1 DFQATT and CDR2 SNEGSKA (reference sequence). The CDR3 runs to 14 residues. J lost 2 bases, V lost 5 bases, and 3 bases had no gene match. The CDR3 DNA follows: TGCAGTGCTTCTAGCGGGAGCCCCTACAATGAGCAGTTCTTC. Translated, it gives CSASSGSPYNEQFF.

This clonotype has more than one count but fewer than ten. At one end the junction does not follow the germline gene, possibly because of a read error. The chain is built from TRBV7-7 and TRBJ2-1; 11 bases are a match to TRBD2. This CDR3 spans 15 amino acids. Germline loops: CDR1 SSHAT, CDR2 FNYEAQ (reference sequence). CDR3 in DNA: TGTGCTAGCAGCGCCGGGACTAGCGGCTACAATGAGCAGTTCTTC. It specifies CASSAGTSGYNEQFF.

In its sample, this clonotype was seen many times. V usage is TRBV7-2 and J usage is TRBJ2-7, with TRBD1 matching over 7 bases. The V gene's germline CDR1 is SGHTA and CDR2 FQGNSA. This CDR3 region has 13 residues. The V gene end was trimmed by 2 bases and the J gene end by 3 bases; junction bases not matched to a gene: 1. Here the CDR3 reads CASSLRGLYEQYF. The CDR3 region has the DNA TGTGCCAGCAGCTTAAGGGGGCTCTACGAGCAGTACTTC.